This T cell receptor beta chain came from a study of blood T cell repertoires in COVID-19. Using immunoSEQ multiplex PCR, the repertoire was profiled, and TCRdb retains in-frame clones only, with some absent. The sample lists about 93,000 clones, approximately 86% occurring once. CDR1 is SGHNT and CDR2 is YYREEE in the germline V gene (reference sequence). V trimming: 4 bases; J trimming: 9 bases; junction bases outside the gene matches: 20. CDR3 length: 18 residues. The TCR originated in a woman aged 80 or over with acute or convalescent COVID-19. This chain connects TRBV5-4 to TRBJ2-2; 8 nucleotides match TRBD2. The sequenced sample was peripheral blood. CDR3 protein: CASSPSGGTTRGRRELFF. The CDR3 region has the DNA TGTGCCAGCAGCCCGTCGGGAGGGACTACCCGGGGGAGGAGGGAGCTGTTTTTT.